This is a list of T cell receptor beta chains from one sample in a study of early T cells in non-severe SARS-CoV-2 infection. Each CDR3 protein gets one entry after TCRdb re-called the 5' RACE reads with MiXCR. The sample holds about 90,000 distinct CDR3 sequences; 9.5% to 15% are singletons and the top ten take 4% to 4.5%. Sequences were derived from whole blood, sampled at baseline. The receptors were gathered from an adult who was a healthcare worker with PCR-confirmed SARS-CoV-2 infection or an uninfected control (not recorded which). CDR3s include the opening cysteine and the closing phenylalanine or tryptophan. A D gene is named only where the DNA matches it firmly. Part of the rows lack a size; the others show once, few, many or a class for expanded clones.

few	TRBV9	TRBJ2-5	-	CASSIERGQETQYF	TGTGCCAGCAGCATCGAAAGGGGGCAAGAGACCCAGTACTTC
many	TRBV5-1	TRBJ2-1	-	CASSLRPPNEQFF	TGCGCCAGCAGCTTGAGACCTCCTAATGAGCAGTTCTTC
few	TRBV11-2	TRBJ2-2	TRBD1	CASSLRRSGQENTGELFF	TGTGCCAGCAGCCTCCGAAGGTCGGGACAGGAAAACACCGGGGAGCTGTTTTTT
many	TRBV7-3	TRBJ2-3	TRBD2	CASSLTSRLAGGTDTQYF	TGTGCCAGCAGCTTAACGTCAAGGCTAGCGGGAGGAACAGATACGCAGTATTTT
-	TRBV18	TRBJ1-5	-	CASSPLRGESNQPQHF	TGTGCCAGCTCACCACTCCGGGGAGAAAGCAATCAGCCCCAGCATTTT
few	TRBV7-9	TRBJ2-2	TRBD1	CASRATRTGPTGELFF	TGTGCCAGCAGGGCGACTCGGACAGGGCCCACCGGGGAGCTGTTTTTT
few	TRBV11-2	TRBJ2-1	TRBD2	CASSLEASGSLRNEQFF	TGTGCCAGCAGCTTAGAAGCTAGCGGGAGTCTGAGGAATGAGCAGTTCTTC
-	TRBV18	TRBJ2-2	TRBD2	CASSPLTSGKYTGELFF	TGTGCCAGCTCACCATTGACTAGCGGGAAGTACACCGGGGAGCTGTTTTTT
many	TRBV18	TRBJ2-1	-	CASSPSRGNEQFF	TGTGCCAGCTCACCAAGCAGGGGCAATGAGCAGTTCTTC
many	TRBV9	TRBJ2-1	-	CASSAIEARQFF	TGTGCCAGCAGCGCAATCGAAGCAAGGCAGTTCTTC
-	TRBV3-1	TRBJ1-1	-	CASSLGSAYTEAFF	TGTGCCAGCAGCCTTGGCAGCGCATACACTGAAGCTTTCTTT
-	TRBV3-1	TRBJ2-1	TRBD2	CASSQPRGLVLHNEQFF	TGTGCCAGCAGCCAACCCCGAGGACTAGTGTTACACAATGAGCAGTTCTTC
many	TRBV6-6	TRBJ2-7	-	CASSPPAERPRGEQYF	TGTGCCAGCAGTCCCCCGGCGGAGCGGCCTAGGGGCGAGCAGTACTTC
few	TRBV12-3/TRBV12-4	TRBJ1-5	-	CASSLKGSERSNQPQHF	TGTGCCAGCAGTTTAAAAGGGTCCGAAAGGAGCAATCAGCCCCAGCATTTT
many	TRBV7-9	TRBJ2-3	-	CASSLTVGDTQYF	TGTGCCAGCAGCTTAACCGTGGGGGATACGCAGTATTTT
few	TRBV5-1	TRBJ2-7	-	CASSDILSYEQYF	TGCGCCAGCAGCGACATCCTCTCCTACGAGCAGTACTTC
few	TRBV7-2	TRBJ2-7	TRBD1	CASRNRGDSYEQYF	TGTGCCAGCAGAAACAGGGGTGACTCCTACGAGCAGTACTTC
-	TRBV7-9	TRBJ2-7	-	CASSFFSFRILSYEQYF	TGTGCCAGCAGCTTTTTCTCCTTTCGGATTCTCTCCTACGAGCAGTACTTC
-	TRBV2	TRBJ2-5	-	CASRQGGETQYF	TGTGCCAGCAGACAGGGGGGGGAGACCCAGTACTTC
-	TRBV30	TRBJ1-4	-	CAWGDFEKLFF	TGTGCCTGGGGGGACTTCGAAAAACTGTTTTTT
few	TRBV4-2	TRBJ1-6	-	CASSREGNRGRDSPLHF	TGTGCCAGCAGCCGAGAGGGGAACCGGGGCAGGGATTCACCCCTCCACTTT
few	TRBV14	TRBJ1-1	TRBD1	CASSQDWRTGLNTEAFF	TGTGCCAGCAGCCAGGATTGGAGGACAGGGTTGAACACTGAAGCTTTCTTT
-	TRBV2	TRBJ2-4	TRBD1	CASSSARQGNIQYF	TGTGCCAGCAGTTCAGCCCGACAGGGAAACATTCAGTACTTC
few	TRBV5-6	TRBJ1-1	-	CASSFRVRGTEAFF	TGTGCCAGCAGCTTCAGGGTGAGAGGCACTGAAGCTTTCTTT
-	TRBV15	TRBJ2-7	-	CATSRSPGGYAESSYEQYF	TGTGCCACCAGCAGATCCCCTGGCGGGTACGCCGAAAGCTCCTACGAGCAGTACTTC
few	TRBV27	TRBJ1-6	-	CASSLFSGQTLHF	TGTGCCAGCAGTTTATTTTCAGGTCAGACCCTCCACTTT
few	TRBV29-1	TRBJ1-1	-	CSVEGNRRGTEAFF	TGCAGCGTTGAAGGGAACCGAAGGGGGACTGAAGCTTTCTTT
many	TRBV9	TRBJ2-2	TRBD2	CASSVDRGIERENGELFF	TGTGCCAGCAGCGTAGATCGGGGGATTGAGCGGGAGAACGGGGAGCTGTTTTTT
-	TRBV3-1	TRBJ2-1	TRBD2	CASSQANLGLVVNEQFF	TGTGCCAGCAGCCAAGCGAACTTGGGACTAGTTGTGAATGAGCAGTTCTTC
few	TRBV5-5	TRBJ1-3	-	CASSEAGTLSGNTIYF	TGTGCCAGCAGCGAAGCCGGGACACTCTCTGGAAACACCATATATTTT
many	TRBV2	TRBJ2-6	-	CASSGRLSGANVLTF	TGTGCCAGCAGCGGACGTCTCTCTGGGGCCAACGTCCTGACTTTC
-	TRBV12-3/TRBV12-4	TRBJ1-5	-	CASSFGRLNNQPQHF	TGTGCCAGCAGTTTTGGGAGACTAAACAATCAGCCCCAGCATTTT
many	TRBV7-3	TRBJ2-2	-	CASSSTHSGELFF	TGTGCCAGCAGCTCAACCCATTCCGGGGAGCTGTTTTTT
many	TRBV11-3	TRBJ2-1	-	CASSLLGAGGSYNEQFF	TGTGCCAGCAGCTTGTTAGGAGCCGGCGGGTCCTACAATGAGCAGTTCTTC
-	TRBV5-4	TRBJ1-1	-	CASSLRTGNTEAFF	TGTGCCAGCAGCTTGAGGACGGGGAACACTGAAGCTTTCTTT
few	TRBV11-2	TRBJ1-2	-	CASSRIGRGYTF	TGTGCCAGCAGCCGCATCGGAAGGGGCTACACCTTC
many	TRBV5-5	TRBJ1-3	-	CASSPGDTASGNTIYF	TGTGCCAGCAGCCCCGGGGACACGGCCTCTGGAAACACCATATATTTT
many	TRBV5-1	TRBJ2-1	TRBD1	CASSPYSYPGGNEQFF	TGCGCCAGCAGCCCATACTCCTACCCAGGGGGCAATGAGCAGTTCTTC
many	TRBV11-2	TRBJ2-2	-	CASSPSPAGELFF	TGTGCCAGCAGCCCGTCCCCGGCCGGGGAGCTGTTTTTT
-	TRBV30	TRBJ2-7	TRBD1	CAWGRSRTGTGGSHEQYF	TGTGCCTGGGGTCGAAGTAGGACCGGGACAGGGGGCTCCCACGAGCAGTACTTC
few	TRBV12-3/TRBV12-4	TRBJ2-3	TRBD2	CASSLVAGDPRGTQYF	TGTGCCAGCAGTTTAGTTGCGGGGGACCCTCGGGGTACGCAGTATTTT
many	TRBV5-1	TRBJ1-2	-	CASSVENRVDGYTF	TGCGCCAGCAGCGTTGAGAACAGGGTTGATGGCTACACCTTC
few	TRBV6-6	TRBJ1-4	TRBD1	CASSLGQAYDKLFF	TGTGCCAGCAGTCTCGGACAGGCGTATGACAAACTGTTTTTT
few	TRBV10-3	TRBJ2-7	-	CAISGGYEQYF	TGTGCCATCAGTGGGGGCTACGAGCAGTACTTC
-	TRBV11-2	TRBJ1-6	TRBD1	CASSWTGARPPLHF	TGTGCCAGCAGCTGGACAGGGGCAAGACCACCCCTCCACTTT